Sequencing of this T cell receptor beta chain was carried out in a study of preoperative IRX-2 immunotherapy in early breast cancer. The treatment denotes: preoperative locoregional IRX-2 cytokine immunotherapy. The J segment lost 5 bases and the V segment lost 4 bases, leaving 17 bases of the junction unmatched. This CDR3 has 19 amino acids. Data came from immunoSEQ multiplex PCR; TCRdb stores just in-frame clones and leaves some out. The data show about 98,000 clones, with around 86% seen just once and 2% to 2.5% held by the top ten. The sequence derives from a human donor with breast cancer. This sequence joins TRBV7-1 and TRBJ2-1; 10 bases are shared with TRBD2. TRBV7-1 is reported as an ORF; its role is uncertain. The input for sequencing was tumor tissue, taken after IRX-2 immunotherapy. The CDR3 loop is CASSYPLAGVARSNNEQFF. In DNA form, the CDR3 reads TGTGCCAGCAGCTACCCTCTAGCGGGAGTTGCCCGATCGAACAATGAGCAGTTCTTC.